These T cell receptor beta chains were read from a single sample in a study of long-term antiretroviral therapy in people with HIV. TCRdb's table, derived via immunoSEQ multiplex PCR, lists solely in-frame clones and lacks some. Of 15,000 or so clones listed, approximately 84% were seen once; the top ten hold around 13%. Sample: unsorted PBMCs, taken about 1.2 years before starting antiretroviral therapy. The source of these receptors is a man aged 25-45 years with HIV. Each CDR3 is given with its conserved first and last residue. The D gene is left open where the match is weak. The size field is filled for only some rows; it gives once, few, many or a size class.

v_gene,d_gene,abundance,CDR3aa
TRBV7-9,TRBD1,once,CASSPQGGLNYGYTF
TRBV5-6,TRBD1,.,CASKRTGQGLSDTQYF
TRBV18,.,.,CASSSQDGYEQFF
TRBV19,.,.,CASSIDRVGGYTF
TRBV9,.,.,CASSARTDNSPLHF
TRBV2,.,.,CATQNFLYGYTF
TRBV15,TRBD1,.,CATSRVTGTGSNQPQHF
TRBV14,.,.,CASSQDSGDSSYEQYF
TRBV7-9,TRBD1,.,CASSLSGQGTEKLFF
TRBV6-5,.,once,CASSQYTTNEKLFF
TRBV7-8,.,few,CASSLEGANYGYTF
TRBV10-1,.,few,CASSTQSAKNIQYF
TRBV27,.,once,CASSFGGTGEQYF
TRBV19,TRBD1,.,CASSTTGTGSTDTQYF
TRBV2,TRBD2,.,CASNLLAGGPGELFF
TRBV5-1,.,.,CASSLGVGNEQFF
TRBV1,.,once,CTSSQDGVRSGSEQFF